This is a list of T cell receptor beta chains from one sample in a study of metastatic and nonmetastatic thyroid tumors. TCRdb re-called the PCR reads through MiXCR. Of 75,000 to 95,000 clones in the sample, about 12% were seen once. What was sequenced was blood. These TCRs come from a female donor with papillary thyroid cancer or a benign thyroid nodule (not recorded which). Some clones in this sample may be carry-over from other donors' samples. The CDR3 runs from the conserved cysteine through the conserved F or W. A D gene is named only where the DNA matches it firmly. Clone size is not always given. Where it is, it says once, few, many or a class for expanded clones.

TGCAGTGCTTGGTTAAAGAACACTGAAGCTTTCTTT | CSAWLKNTEAFF | TRBJ1-1 | . | TRBV20-1 | many
TGTGCCAGTAGTACCGGACAGGGATCTAATTCACCCCTCCACTTT | CASSTGQGSNSPLHF | TRBJ1-6 | TRBD1 | TRBV19 | many
TGCAGTGCCACTCCGGGTGGCACGGATTGCTACACCTTC | CSATPGGTDCYTF | TRBJ1-2 | . | TRBV20-1 | .
TGTGCCACCTTCCCCGGGACAGGGGTAGACGGCAATCAGCCCCAGCATTTT | CATFPGTGVDGNQPQHF | TRBJ1-5 | TRBD1 | TRBV19 | many
TGTGCCAGCAGTTACCTCCATCCGGGCCTACTAGCCGCCTACGAGCAGTACTTC | CASSYLHPGLLAAYEQYF | TRBJ2-7 | . | TRBV6-2/TRBV6-3 | many
TGTGCCTGGAGTGTACGATGGTCGCGCACCTTC | CAWSVRWSRTF | TRBJ1-2 | . | TRBV30 | many
TGTGCCAGCAGTTCGGTCCATAGGGGCACAGATACGCAGTATTTT | CASSSVHRGTDTQYF | TRBJ2-3 | . | TRBV27 | many
TGCAGTGCTAGAGACCCGTTCTCCGGGGCCAACGTCCTGACTTTC | CSARDPFSGANVLTF | TRBJ2-6 | . | TRBV20-1 | many
TGTGCCAGCAGCCATACCGACAGAGTTGGGGCCAACGTCCTGACTTTC | CASSHTDRVGANVLTF | TRBJ2-6 | . | TRBV14 | many
TGTGCCAGCAGTTCCCGGACAGGGGGCTATGGCTACACCTTC | CASSSRTGGYGYTF | TRBJ1-2 | TRBD1 | TRBV28 | many
TGTGCCAGCAGCCAGCCCTTCTCGGGAGGGCGTATCGATACGCAGTATTTT | CASSQPFSGGRIDTQYF | TRBJ2-3 | TRBD2 | TRBV14 | many
TGTGCCAGCAGCCAACAGGCTATTAATTCACCCCTCCACTTT | CASSQQAINSPLHF | TRBJ1-6 | . | TRBV3-1 | many
TGTGCCAGCACCCCGAAGGAGCGACCCTACGAGCAGTACTTC | CASTPKERPYEQYF | TRBJ2-7 | . | TRBV12-3/TRBV12-4 | many
TGTGCCAGTAGTAACCCTGGACAGCATGGCTACACCTTC | CASSNPGQHGYTF | TRBJ1-2 | . | TRBV19 | many
TGTGCCAGCAGTGCGGGACAGGGGCCCGTGTCTGGAAACACCATATATTTT | CASSAGQGPVSGNTIYF | TRBJ1-3 | TRBD1 | TRBV25-1 | many
TGTGCCAGCAGCTTAGTTGTTGGGGATGGAGCTAACTATGGCTACACCTTC | CASSLVVGDGANYGYTF | TRBJ1-2 | . | TRBV6-5 | few
TGTGCCAGCAGTTTAATAAGGGCGGGAGGGCCAAAGGAAAGAGATACGCAGTATTTT | CASSLIRAGGPKERDTQYF | TRBJ2-3 | TRBD2 | TRBV27 | many
TGTGCCAGCCGCCGTATAGTTGAAAAACTGTTTTTT | CASRRIVEKLFF | TRBJ1-4 | . | TRBV19 | .
TGTGCCAGCAGCTTTGCGGGGGGGGACACCGGGGAGCTGTTTTTT | CASSFAGGDTGELFF | TRBJ2-2 | TRBD2 | TRBV7-2 | many
TGTGCCAGCCACCCACAAGGGGGGATCAATCAGCCCCAGCATTTT | CASHPQGGINQPQHF | TRBJ1-5 | . | TRBV28 | many
TGTGCCAGTTGTAGACTCGTCTCAAATCAGCCCCAGCATTTT | CASCRLVSNQPQHF | TRBJ1-5 | . | TRBV19 | many
TGCAGTGCTAGTAACTGGGGAGGTGGAAACACCATATATTTT | CSASNWGGGNTIYF | TRBJ1-3 | . | TRBV20-1 | .
TGTGCCAGCAGCTTTGGGCGGGAGCCTCGGGTTGAGCAGTTCTTC | CASSFGREPRVEQFF | TRBJ2-1 | TRBD2 | TRBV7-2 | many
TGTGCCAGCAGCTACCAGCGGGATCGGTTAGAGACCCAGTACTTC | CASSYQRDRLETQYF | TRBJ2-5 | TRBD2 | TRBV7-2 | many
TGTGCCAGCAGTGAATTCGTCGAGGGGAGGCCTTACAATGAGCAGTTCTTC | CASSEFVEGRPYNEQFF | TRBJ2-1 | . | TRBV6-1 | .
TGTGCCAGCAGCCCGACAGGGGTCTATGGCTACACCTTC | CASSPTGVYGYTF | TRBJ1-2 | TRBD1 | TRBV7-9 | many
TGTGCCAGCAGTTACTTAGCGGGAGAGGCCAACGAGCAGTACTTC | CASSYLAGEANEQYF | TRBJ2-7 | TRBD2 | TRBV6-5 | many
TGTGCCAGCAGCCAGGAATCAGCGGGACAGACGAGGTACTTC | CASSQESAGQTRYF | TRBJ2-4 | . | TRBV4-2 | many
TGTGCCAGCAGCCCCACTAGCGGCTACGAGCAGTACTTC | CASSPTSGYEQYF | TRBJ2-7 | TRBD2 | TRBV7-2 | many
TGCAGTGCCCCTCGAAAGCGGTCATGGGATACGCAGTATTTT | CSAPRKRSWDTQYF | TRBJ2-3 | . | TRBV20-1 | many
TGTGCCAGCAGCTTAGTTGCAGGGCAGTACGAGCAGTACTTC | CASSLVAGQYEQYF | TRBJ2-7 | . | TRBV7-2 | many
TGTGCCAGCAGCTCGACCCAGGAGTTCGGCGGGAGACTAAATGAGCAGTCCTTC | CASSSTQEFGGRLNEQSF | TRBJ2-4 | TRBD2 | TRBV11-2 | .
TGCGCCAGCAGCAGGATGAACTCCTACGAGCAGTACTTC | CASSRMNSYEQYF | TRBJ2-7 | . | TRBV4-1 | many
TGTGCCAGCTCCCGGAGGGGGCCCGGGACTAGATCTAGCACAGATACGCAGTATTTT | CASSRRGPGTRSSTDTQYF | TRBJ2-3 | . | TRBV18 | many
TGTGCCAGCAGTAGACTGGGGGTGAACACTGAAGCTTTCTTT | CASSRLGVNTEAFF | TRBJ1-1 | . | TRBV2 | many
TGTGCCAGCTGGGGAAGACTGGTCCACGAGCAGTACTTC | CASWGRLVHEQYF | TRBJ2-7 | . | TRBV27 | many
TGCGCCAGCAGCTTGGTTGGGGGCGAAATCATAGGAAACACTGAAGCTTTCTTT | CASSLVGGEIIGNTEAFF | TRBJ1-1 | . | TRBV5-1 | .
TGCGCCAGCAGCCTTTGGGGTCGGGAGGCTCTCTACGAGCAGTACTTC | CASSLWGREALYEQYF | TRBJ2-7 | TRBD2 | TRBV5-1 | many
TGTGCCAGCAGTTACCCTACGCGGACCCAGTACTTC | CASSYPTRTQYF | TRBJ2-5 | . | TRBV6-2/TRBV6-3 | many
TGCGCCAGCACCCAGGCCCCCGCTAGCGACCACAATGAGCAGTTCTTC | CASTQAPASDHNEQFF | TRBJ2-1 | . | TRBV5-1 | .
TGCAGTGCTAGGTCTAGCGGGAGTCCCTTGCACACAGATACGCAGTATTTT | CSARSSGSPLHTDTQYF | TRBJ2-3 | TRBD2 | TRBV20-1 | .
TGCAGTGCTTCCGACAAATACGAGCAGTACTTC | CSASDKYEQYF | TRBJ2-7 | . | TRBV20-1 | many
TGTGCCAGCAGCCAGCGGGACAGGGTCCCAGATACGCAGTATTTT | CASSQRDRVPDTQYF | TRBJ2-3 | TRBD1 | TRBV3-1 | many